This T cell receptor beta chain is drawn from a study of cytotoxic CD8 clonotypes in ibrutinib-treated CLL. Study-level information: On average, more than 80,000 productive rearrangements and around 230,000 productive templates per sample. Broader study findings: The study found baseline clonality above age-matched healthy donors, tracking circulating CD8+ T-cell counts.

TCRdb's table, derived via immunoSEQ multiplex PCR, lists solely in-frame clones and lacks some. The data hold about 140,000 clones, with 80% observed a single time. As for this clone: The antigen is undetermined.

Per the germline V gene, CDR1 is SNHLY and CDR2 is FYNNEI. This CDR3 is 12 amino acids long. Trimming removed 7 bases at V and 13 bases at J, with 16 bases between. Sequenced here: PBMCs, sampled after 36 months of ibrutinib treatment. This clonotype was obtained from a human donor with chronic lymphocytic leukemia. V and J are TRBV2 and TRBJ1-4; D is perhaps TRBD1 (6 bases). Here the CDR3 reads CASILGGDILFF. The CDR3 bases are TGTGCCAGCATCCTAGGGGGGGACATACTGTTTTTT.